These 15 T cell receptor beta chains originate from one sample sequenced in a study of T cell repertoires in cytomegalovirus infection. A single record per CDR3 protein comes from TCRdb applying MiXCR to the reads. Of 640,000 or so distinct CDR3 sequences detected, 30% to 35% appear once; the ten largest clones hold 15% to 20%. No cognate antigen is known for these TCRs. Sequenced here: cultured PBMCs, sampled from culture after CMV antigen stimulation. The receptor set was obtained from a human donor in good health (CMV status not recorded). Some clones in this sample may be carry-over from other donors' samples.

J is TRBJ1-6 and V is TRBV19; maybe TRBD1 (5 bases). This CDR3 spans 16 amino acids. Germline CDR1 reads LNHDA; CDR2 reads SQIVND (reference sequence). Between the trimmed V and J ends, which lost 4 bases and 10 bases, there was a span of 20 bases. Here the CDR3 DNA reads TGTGCCAGTAGTACTTTATCCGGGGGATATATCTCACCCCTCCACTTT. Translating it yields CASSTLSGGYISPLHF.

This clonotype was found once. The chain joins TRBV20-1 to TRBJ1-2; 7 nucleotides line up with TRBD1. The CDR3 is 17 amino acids. The J segment lost 0 bases and the V segment lost 6 bases, leaving 16 bases of the junction unmatched. Germline-derived CDR1 and CDR2 are DFQATT and SNEGSKA (reference sequence). The CDR3 loop is CSASVTGRGVANYGYTF. CDR3 in DNA: TGCAGTGCCTCAGTGACAGGGAGGGGAGTAGCTAACTATGGCTACACCTTC.

The rearrangement links TRBV20-1 to TRBJ1-5; tentative D call: TRBD1 (5 bases). Germline CDR1 and CDR2: DFQATT and SNEGSKA (reference sequence). The V gene lost 3 bases and the J gene lost 3 bases, with 12 bases spanning the gap. The CDR3 loop spans 14 amino acids. The CDR3 bases are TGCAGTGCTAGGGCCGGACAAGCCAATCAGCCCCAGCATTTT. Protein product: CSARAGQANQPQHF.

This clonotype was recorded a few times. The chain links TRBV19 to TRBJ2-1, with D possibly being TRBD1 or TRBD2 (5 bases each). V dropped 3 bases and J dropped 7 bases, with 10 bases sitting between them. Germline CDR1 reads LNHDA; CDR2 reads SQIVND (reference sequence). This CDR3 has 13 amino acids. Here the CDR3 reads CASSMGRQNEQFF. CDR3 coding DNA: TGTGCCAGTAGTATGGGACGGCAGAATGAGCAGTTCTTC.

A few counts support this clonotype. The chain has TRBV6-2 or TRBV6-3 and TRBJ2-7; 8 positions match TRBD2. V lost 6 bases, J lost 2 bases, and 6 bases stayed unmatched. The germline CDR1 and CDR2 sequences are MNHEY and SVGEGT. The CDR3 extends over 14 amino acids. This chain's CDR3 is CASRSGRYPYEQYF. The CDR3 region has the DNA TGTGCCAGCAGAAGCGGGAGATACCCCTACGAGCAGTACTTC.

This clonotype was recorded a few times. The V gene is TRBV7-8, the J gene TRBJ1-5; 7 bases line up with TRBD1. Looked up from germline, CDR1 is SGHVS and CDR2 is FQNEAQ. The CDR3 consists of 17 residues. Unmatched junction bases numbered 6, after V lost 1 base and J lost 0 bases. The CDR3 bases are TGTGCCAGCAGCTTAGGTTCAGGGGGGTTTAGCAATCAGCCCCAGCATTTT. It translates to CASSLGSGGFSNQPQHF.

The chain is built from TRBV11-2 and TRBJ2-1; D not certain. V lost 2 bases, J lost 5 bases, and 19 bases lay in between. CDR1 SGHAT and CDR2 FQNNGV come from the germline V gene. This CDR3 is 17 amino acids long. As DNA, the CDR3 is TGTGCCAGCAGCTTAACCAGGCCCCAACAAGCCAACAATGAGCAGTTCTTC. It translates to CASSLTRPQQANNEQFF.

This clonotype occurred a few times. A junction boundary mismatches the germline segment, possibly from a read error. This CDR3 reads CASSIGDGNAEAFF. Here the CDR3 DNA reads TGTGCCAGCAGTATCGGAGACGGGAACGCTGAAGCTTTCTTT. This rearrangement joins TRBV12-3 or TRBV12-4 to TRBJ1-1; D remains ambiguous. The CDR3 is made up of 14 amino acids.

This clonotype showed up just a few times. The chain links TRBV6-2 or TRBV6-3 to TRBJ1-5; D is unresolved. Looked up from germline, CDR1 is MNHEY and CDR2 is SVGEGT. The V and J ends lost 7 bases and 3 bases respectively, with 7 bases between them. The CDR3 is made up of 12 amino acids. CDR3 region: CASTEYNQPQHF. The CDR3 nucleotides read TGTGCCAGCACGGAGTACAATCAGCCCCAGCATTTT.

This sequence joins TRBV25-1 and TRBJ1-1; no clear D gene. From germline, CDR1 is MGHDK and CDR2 SYGVNS. V was shortened by 2 bases and J by 1 base, with 11 bases between the two germline ends. The CDR3 extends over 15 amino acids. This CDR3 is CASSEIGTTNTEAFF. The CDR3 DNA sequence: TGTGCCAGCAGTGAAATCGGAACAACGAACACTGAAGCTTTCTTT. The complete variable domain, with remaining parts taken from reference TRBV25-1 and TRBJ1-1, reads EADIYQTPRYLVIGTGKKITLECSQTMGHDKMYWYQQDPGMELHLIHYSYGVNSTEKGDLSSESTVSRIRTEHFPLTLESARPSHTSQYLCASSEIGTTNTEAFFGQGTRLTVV.

This clonotype was detected a few times. The chain has TRBV2 and TRBJ1-6; D is unclear. The germline V gene has CDR1 SNHLY and CDR2 FYNNEI. The V gene lost 2 bases and the J gene lost 8 bases, with 7 bases spanning the gap. This CDR3 has 13 residues. For the CDR3, the DNA is TGTGCCAGCAGTGAATCGGTTTATTCACCCCTCCACTTT. It is translated as CASSESVYSPLHF.

This chain links TRBV12-3 or TRBV12-4 with TRBJ1-5, with D unresolved. The CDR3 loop spans 17 amino acids. V lost 5 bases to trimming and J lost 0 bases, with 17 bases between them. This chain's CDR3 is CASSPRIGSYSNQPQHF. The CDR3 DNA reads TGTGCCAGCAGTCCCCGTATTGGCAGCTATAGCAATCAGCCCCAGCATTTT.

This clonotype was observed at least ten times. The V and J genes are TRBV5-4 and TRBJ2-5; a weak D match, TRBD1 (5 bases). Per the germline V gene, CDR1 is SGHNT and CDR2 is YYREEE (reference sequence). Trimming shortened V by 3 bases and J by 4 bases, and 10 bases separated the two germline ends. The CDR3 length is 13 residues. The CDR3 sequence is CASSSGQPETQYF. The CDR3 bases are TGTGCCAGCAGCTCCGGACAACCAGAGACCCAGTACTTC.

The gene calls are TRBV28 and TRBJ2-7, with D perhaps matching TRBD1 (5 bases). The CDR3 contains 15 residues. CDR1 is MDHEN, CDR2 SYDVKM, per germline. V was pared by 5 bases and J by 0 bases, with 14 bases between. The CDR3 region has the DNA TGTGCCAGCAGTCAGGGTTCCCTGAGCTCCTACGAGCAGTACTTC. Protein product: CASSQGSLSSYEQYF.

The CDR3 region has the DNA TGTGCCAGCAGCTCCAGACTAGCCCCGTCCGAGCAGTTCTTC. It is translated as CASSSRLAPSEQFF. The V and J genes are TRBV5-4 and TRBJ2-1; 7 bases are shared with TRBD2. CDR1 is SGHNT and CDR2 is YYREEE in the germline V gene (reference sequence). V shed 3 bases and J 10 bases; nucleotides not matched to a gene: 10. This CDR3 region has 14 residues. The full variable domain, its missing parts supplied by reference TRBV5-4 and TRBJ2-1, is ETGVTQSPTHLIKTRGQQVTLRCSSQSGHNTVSWYQQALGQGPQFIFQYYREEENGRGNFPPRFSGLQFPNYSSELNVNALELDDSALYLCASSSRLAPSEQFFGPGTRLTVL.